This TCR beta chain was sequenced in a study of cytomegalovirus exposure and HLA in healthy donors (dated 2017 in TCRdb). For context, the study as a whole: An earlier analysis of several hundred of the donors reported about 300 Gb of sequence data and 95 million to 130 million unique TCR beta sequences obtained from 180 million or so T cells. An early release that covered fewer than 750 HLA-typed donors contained about 290 gigabases of sequencing data and tens of millions of unique TCR sequences. The genetic ancestry cluster associated with self-reported Caucasian donors included about 81% of the roughly 390 genotyped donors. The study was designed to test whether signatures of past pathogen exposure could be identified by cataloging public T cell receptors. Using immunosequencing, the study profiled T cell repertoires from 640 or so subjects and related those repertoires to cytomegalovirus serostatus. A separate validation cohort of roughly 110 different subjects was used in addition to the roughly 670-subject first cohort. The study combined high-throughput TCR immunosequencing, statistical association of individual TCRs with disease status, and machine learning to predict cytomegalovirus infection status. A later analysis re-analyzed previously published TCR beta repertoires from 666 donors and added high-resolution HLA genotyping to study TCR occurrence patterns. Rather than drawing on any new phenotypic data, the later analysis identified candidate immune exposures from TCR beta sequences and the way those sequences occurred across donors. To decide whether each TCR beta V gene segment behaved as functional or pseudogenic, an earlier analysis of fewer than 750 of the donors relied on high-throughput TCR beta sequencing. Donor age, sex, ethnicity and CMV serostatus were compiled alongside the repertoire data. Genome-wide SNP genotypes for about 65% of the roughly 700 donors were used in a later genetic analysis, which treated that subset as a discovery cohort. Every repertoire in the discovery cohort had been generated on one and the same sequencing platform. Class I and class II HLA loci were covered by the typing at four-digit resolution. Typing coverage differed by locus: A, B, C, DRB1 and DQB1 were typed in roughly 620-630 donors, DQA1 in 522, DPA1 in approximately 600, and DPB1 in roughly 450. Because of strong linkage in the cohort, roughly 5 DR-DQ haplotypes were treated as single units for association and clustering. Among 350 to 400 genotyped donors of the cohort, an average of roughly 240,000 unique TCR beta nucleotide sequences were sequenced per donor, around 20% of them non-productive.

Comments on this clone: Its recognized antigen is unknown. No much larger clonotype is one base removed from it; base qualities were not supplied.

In total, approximately 700 healthy bone marrow donors made up the cohort. Cohort members were all nominally healthy when sampled, although unrecorded immune exposures were likely present. The donor tested CMV seronegative and was one of the 352 seronegative cohort members. Each donor provided a peripheral blood sample, and peripheral blood mononuclear cells were used for TCR beta sequencing. The Qiagen DNeasy Blood Extraction Kit was used to extract genomic DNA from the blood cell samples. Libraries were built with the immunoSEQ multiplex PCR assay. The multiplex PCR relied on a mix of 60 forward primers for TCR Vbeta segments and 13 reverse primers for TCR Jbeta segments. A multiplex PCR assay on genomic DNA amplified the CDR3 region of rearranged TCR beta genes. On the Illumina HiSeq System, the amplified TCR beta libraries were sequenced as 87-base-pair reads. The authors' pipeline ran thus. A later analysis counted approximately 76 million unique TCR beta chains across the 666 repertoires, and 10 million to 12 million of these chains were shared by at least two donors. A nearest-neighbor algorithm error-corrected the raw reads and collapsed the reads into unique sequences, merging closely related sequences to remove PCR and sequencing errors. To assign V, D and J gene segments, CDR3 sequences were aligned to IMGT reference sequences. Each retained sequence needed at least a six-nucleotide match to both a V gene segment and a J gene segment. Rearrangements were classified as productive when the CDR3 lacked stop codons and remained in frame with V and J, and all other rearrangements were classified as non-productive. Following IMGT convention, CDR3 was defined as the stretch from the second conserved V-encoded cysteine up to the conserved J-encoded phenylalanine. In an earlier analysis of roughly 610 of the donors, sequences lacking an unambiguous match to a single V gene segment were excluded. An earlier analysis of a few hundred of the donors called V segments functional above 56.7% productive rearrangements and segregating when the between-donor standard deviation exceeded 5%. A statistical classification framework was built for diagnosing cytomegalovirus status from the catalog of TCR beta chain sequences. In a later analysis, V and J genes were assigned by comparing TCR nucleotide sequences against IMGT/GENE-DB human TR gene sequences. In a later analysis, CDR3 sequences and most-parsimonious VDJ recombination scenarios were assigned using the TCRdist pipeline. In a later analysis, each TCR beta chain was defined by its CDR3 amino acid sequence together with its V-gene family, and reads without a unique V-gene family were excluded. In a later analysis, approximately 640 highly shared, low-generation-probability nucleotide sequences were removed to address suspected cross-contamination and a sequencing artifact. A later analysis calculated a clonal expansion index for each public chain from normalized within-repertoire ranks of inferred template counts. In a later analysis, generation probabilities were computed using a VDJ recombination model fitted to out-of-frame rearrangements, and the results were checked against IGoR. In a later analysis, TCR-TCR, TCR-HLA and TCR-CMV co-occurrence was scored with hypergeometric tests, and a repertoire-size bias correction was applied to TCR pairs. False discovery rates were estimated in a later analysis by permuting HLA or CMV assignments 20 times. In a later analysis, co-occurring TCRs were grouped using DBSCAN, and TCRdist sequence similarity was added for clustering within HLA-allele-positive subsets. Co-occurrence clustering excluded repertoires with fewer than 30,000 or more than 120,000 public chains, plus five with anomalous nucleotide sharing. Entries here come from immuneACCESS through TCRdb and include only in-frame sequences with V and J called. Some clones fail to appear in such tables; in the studies checked, an unresolved V gene covers under half of the shortfall, and the cause of the remainder is unknown. The V and J calls and clone size come from that table; D and trimming were worked out from the DNA. The sample has around 260,000 clones on record, about four fifths of them singletons. About 0.3% of the sample lies in the top ten.

Study-level results and caveats: The cohort was sequenced for TCR beta chains only, and without alpha or paired-chain data the features that could be detected were limited. Linkage disequilibrium might explain the correlated functional status among segregating V segments, but an unknown experimental factor could not be excluded. A later analysis found that most CMV-associated TCR beta chains appeared HLA-restricted, with HLA associations seemingly driven largely by CMV exposure. In a later analysis, several top co-occurrence clusters were reported to appear linked to parvovirus B19, influenza, CMV and Epstein-Barr virus. When HLA alleles, especially DR and DQ, strongly co-occurred, attributing TCR associations to individual alleles was difficult. A later analysis found that HLA-associated TCR beta chains were more clonally expanded and had lower generation probabilities than equally common non-associated chains. Because counts were too low, some 17 rarely observed V segments, including chromosome 9 orphons, were left out of the earlier analysis of a few hundred of the donors. The authors suggested that the approach could potentially be extended to other disease states and immunological phenotypes. A later genetic analysis associated a missense DCLRE1C variant with V-gene and J-gene trimming of TCR beta chains, and an independent cohort replicated the association. In a later analysis, around 17,000 TCR beta sequences were associated with specific HLA alleles at a false discovery rate of 0.05. In a later analysis, TCR association rates were found to vary across HLA loci, with the most associated TCRs seen for DRB1 alleles and the fewest for HLA-C alleles. Compared with the approximately 670-donor mean, donors in an Asian-associated ancestry cluster had fewer N-insertions in productive TCRs, according to a later genetic analysis. A further reported finding was that TCR beta sequences accurately predicted the HLA-A and HLA-B alleles for most subjects in the first cohort. The study listed 150 to 200 TCR beta chains as associated with cytomegalovirus. An earlier analysis of 587 of the donors showed that most TCR beta V segments appeared in productive rearrangements either about 90% or about 30% of the time, which broadly matched IMGT annotations. The classifier was reported to diagnose cytomegalovirus status with high specificity and sensitivity in both the original and validation cohorts. A few of the identified cytomegalovirus-associated TCR beta chains were confirmed in vitro to be specific for cytomegalovirus antigens. For the cohort, immune exposure information was limited to CMV serostatus. The sequencing pipeline was judged likely to have produced a cluster of highly shared sequence variants as a technical artifact. Some IMGT-functional V segments, including TRBV6-2 and TRBV6-3, could not be distinguished by the 87-base-pair reads and were therefore excluded. Because HLA typing was unavailable for some donors at each locus, only the typed subset was used in association tests. Most TCR sequences were seen in very few donors, while some public TCRs were found in many individuals. The presence/absence analyses assumed that sequencing depth was roughly uniform across donors, and that assumption may not be true.

CDR1 and CDR2 were assigned from the germline V gene as MDHEN and SYDVKM. Unmatched junction bases come to 14, with V trimmed by 8 bases and J by 6 bases. The CDR3 measures 16 amino acids from cysteine to phenylalanine. Only the CDR3 DNA is retained, 48 bases long and in frame from the first base. The chain employs TRBV28 and TRBJ2-2, with TRBD1 identical over 8 junction bases. This clonotype originated in a girl aged 2 to 9 in good health and CMV-seronegative. Sequencing was carried out using PBMCs. The CDR3 amino acid sequence is: CASLGQVIFAAGELFF. The sequence in DNA is TGTGCCAGCCTGGGACAGGTCATTTTTGCCGCCGGGGAGCTGTTTTTT.